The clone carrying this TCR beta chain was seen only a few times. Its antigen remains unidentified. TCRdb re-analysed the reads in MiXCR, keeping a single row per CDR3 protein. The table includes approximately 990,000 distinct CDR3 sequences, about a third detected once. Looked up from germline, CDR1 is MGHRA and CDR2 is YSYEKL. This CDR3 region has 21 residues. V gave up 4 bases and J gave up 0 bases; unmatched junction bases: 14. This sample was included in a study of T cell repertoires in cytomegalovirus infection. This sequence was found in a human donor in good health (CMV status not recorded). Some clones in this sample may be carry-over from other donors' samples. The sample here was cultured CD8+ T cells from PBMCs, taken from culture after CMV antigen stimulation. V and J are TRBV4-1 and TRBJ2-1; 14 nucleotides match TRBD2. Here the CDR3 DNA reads TGCGCCAGCAGCCCCTCGGGACTAGCGGGGGAACCTCACACCTCCTACAATGAGCAGTTCTTC. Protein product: CASSPSGLAGEPHTSYNEQFF.